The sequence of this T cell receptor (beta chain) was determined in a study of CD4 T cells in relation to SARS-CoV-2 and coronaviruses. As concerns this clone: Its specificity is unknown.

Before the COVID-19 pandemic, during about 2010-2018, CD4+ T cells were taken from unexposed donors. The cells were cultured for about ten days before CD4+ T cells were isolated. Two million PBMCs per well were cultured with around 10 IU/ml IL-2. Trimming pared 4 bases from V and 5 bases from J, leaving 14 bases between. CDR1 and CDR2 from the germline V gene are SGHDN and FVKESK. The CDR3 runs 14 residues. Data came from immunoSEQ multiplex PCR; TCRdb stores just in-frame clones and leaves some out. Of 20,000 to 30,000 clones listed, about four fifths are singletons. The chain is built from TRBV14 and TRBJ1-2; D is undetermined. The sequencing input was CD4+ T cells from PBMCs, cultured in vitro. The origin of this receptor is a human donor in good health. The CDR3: CASSRSAGRYGYTF. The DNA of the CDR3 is TGTGCCAGCAGCCGATCCGCTGGTCGGTATGGCTACACCTTC.